This T cell receptor beta chain appears in the sequencing data of a study of cytomegalovirus exposure and HLA in healthy donors. As for the study in general: The 120 validation repertoires used the same platform as the approximately 700 first-cohort repertoires (as reported by a later analysis). Points from the study as a whole: One later analysis, an examination of the 100 to 150 validation repertoires, found that first-cohort TCR clusters tended to co-occur in them. The study listed roughly 160 cytomegalovirus-associated TCR beta chains. In vitro, three CMV-associated chains proved specific for CMV antigens.

The CDR3 is 13 residues long. The germline CDR1 and CDR2 sequences are LNHNV and YYDKDF (reference sequence). V lost 6 bases, J lost 5 bases, and 10 bases lay in between. Of note for this clone: Its antigen is currently unknown.

The protocol was immunoSEQ multiplex PCR, while the TCRdb copy is restricted to in-frame clones and leaves out a portion. The sample lists about 220,000 clones, 90% to 95% occurring once. This clonotype originated in a woman aged 18 to 35 in good health and CMV-seronegative. The V call is TRBV15, the J call TRBJ1-4, with D maybe TRBD1 (5 bases). The sample comprised PBMCs. CDR3 sequence reads: CATRGVRNEKLFF. CDR3 bases: TGTGCCACCAGAGGGGTTCGGAATGAAAAACTGTTTTTT.